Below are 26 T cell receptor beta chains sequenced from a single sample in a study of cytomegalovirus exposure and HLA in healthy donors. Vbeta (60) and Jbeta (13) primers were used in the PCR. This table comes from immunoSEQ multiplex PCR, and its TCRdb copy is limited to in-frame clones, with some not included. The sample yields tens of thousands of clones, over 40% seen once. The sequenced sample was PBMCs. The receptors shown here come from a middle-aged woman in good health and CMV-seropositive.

CDR3 nucleotides: TGTGCCAGCAGCTTCCGGGACAGGGGGCCCGAGCAGTACTTC. As protein: CASSFRDRGPEQYF. This chain links TRBV7-9 with TRBJ2-7, with TRBD1 matching over 12 bases. With 3 bases clipped from V and 6 bases from J, the junction kept 3 bases outside the gene matches. Germline values: CDR1 SEHNR, CDR2 FQNEAQ (reference sequence). The CDR3 consists of 14 residues.

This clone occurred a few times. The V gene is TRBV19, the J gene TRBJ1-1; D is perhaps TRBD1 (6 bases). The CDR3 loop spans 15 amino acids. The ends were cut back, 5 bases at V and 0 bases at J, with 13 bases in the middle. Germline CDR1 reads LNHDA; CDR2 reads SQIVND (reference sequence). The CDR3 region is CASSGPGQLNTEAFF. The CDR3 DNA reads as TGTGCCAGTAGTGGTCCGGGACAACTGAACACTGAAGCTTTCTTT.

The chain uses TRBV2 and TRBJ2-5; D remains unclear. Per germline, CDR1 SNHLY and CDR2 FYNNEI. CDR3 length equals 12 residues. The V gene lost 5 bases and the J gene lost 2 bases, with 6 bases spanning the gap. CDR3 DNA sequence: TGTGCCAGCAGTCGGGTACAAGAGACCCAGTACTTC. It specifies CASSRVQETQYF.

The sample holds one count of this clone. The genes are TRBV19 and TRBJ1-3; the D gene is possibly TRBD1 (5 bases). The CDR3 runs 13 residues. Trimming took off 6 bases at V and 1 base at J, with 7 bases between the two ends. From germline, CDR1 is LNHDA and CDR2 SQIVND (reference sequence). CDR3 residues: CASSQGSGNTIYF. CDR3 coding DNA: TGTGCCAGTAGCCAGGGATCTGGAAACACCATATATTTT. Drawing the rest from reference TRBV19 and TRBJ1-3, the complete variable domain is DGGITQSPKYLFRKEGQNVTLSCEQNLNHDAMYWYRQDPGQGLRLIYYSQIVNDFQKGDIAEGYSVSREKKESFPLTVTSAQKNPTAFYLCASSQGSGNTIYFGEGSWLTVV.

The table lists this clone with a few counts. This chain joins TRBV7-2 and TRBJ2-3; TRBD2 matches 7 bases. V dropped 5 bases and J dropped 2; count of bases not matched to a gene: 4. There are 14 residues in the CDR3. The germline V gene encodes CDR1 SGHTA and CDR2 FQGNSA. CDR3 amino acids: CASSGEGFTDTQYF. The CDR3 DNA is TGTGCCAGCAGCGGGGAGGGGTTCACAGATACGCAGTATTTT. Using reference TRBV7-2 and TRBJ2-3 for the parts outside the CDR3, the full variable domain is GAGVSQSPSNKVTEKGKDVELRCDPISGHTALYWYRQSLGQGLEFLIYFQGNSAPDKSGLPSDRFSAERTGGSVSTLTIQRTQQEDSAVYLCASSGEGFTDTQYFGPGTRLTVL.

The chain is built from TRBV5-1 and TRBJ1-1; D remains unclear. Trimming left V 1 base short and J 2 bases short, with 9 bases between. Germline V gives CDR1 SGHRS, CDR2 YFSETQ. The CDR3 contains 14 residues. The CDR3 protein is CASSLMSTNTEAFF. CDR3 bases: TGCGCCAGCAGCTTGATGTCAACAAACACTGAAGCTTTCTTT.

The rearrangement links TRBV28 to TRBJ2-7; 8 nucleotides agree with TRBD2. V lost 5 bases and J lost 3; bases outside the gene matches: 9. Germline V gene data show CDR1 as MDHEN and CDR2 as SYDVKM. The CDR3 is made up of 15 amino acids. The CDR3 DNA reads TGTGCCAGCAGTACCCTCGGGGGGGCCCACTACGAGCAGTACTTC. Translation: CASSTLGGAHYEQYF. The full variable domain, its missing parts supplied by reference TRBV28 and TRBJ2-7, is DVKVTQSSRYLVKRTGEKVFLECVQDMDHENMFWYRQDPGLGLRLIYFSYDVKMKEKGDIPEGYSVSREKKERFSLILESASTNQTSMYLCASSTLGGAHYEQYFGPGTRLTVT.

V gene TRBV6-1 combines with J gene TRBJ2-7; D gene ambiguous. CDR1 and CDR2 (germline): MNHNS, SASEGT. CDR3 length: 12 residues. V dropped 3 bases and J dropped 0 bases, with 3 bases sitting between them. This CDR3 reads CASSDSSYEQYF. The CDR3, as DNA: TGTGCCAGCAGTGACAGCTCCTACGAGCAGTACTTC.

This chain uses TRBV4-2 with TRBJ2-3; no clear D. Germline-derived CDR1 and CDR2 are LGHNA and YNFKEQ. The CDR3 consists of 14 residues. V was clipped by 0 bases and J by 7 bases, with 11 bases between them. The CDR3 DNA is TGTGCCAGCAGCCAAGAAACTCTTCATAATACGCAGTATTTT. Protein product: CASSQETLHNTQYF.

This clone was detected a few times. CDR3 loop: CASSAGTGDYEQYF. CDR3 bases: TGTGCCAGCAGCGCCGGGACAGGGGACTACGAGCAGTACTTC. The chain couples TRBV6-5 to TRBJ2-7; TRBD1 agrees at 10 bases. This CDR3 has 14 amino acids. CDR1 and CDR2 from the germline V gene are MNHEY and SVGAGI. V gave up 6 bases and J gave up 3 bases; unmatched junction bases: 5.

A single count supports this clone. In DNA, the CDR3 is TGTGCCTGGAGTGTAGGGACAGGCTACGAGCAGTACTTC. Translation gives CAWSVGTGYEQYF. The genes are TRBV30 and TRBJ2-7; the match to TRBD1 covers 8 bases. V lost 0 bases, J lost 3 bases, and 1 base stayed unmatched. The CDR3 loop spans 13 amino acids. Per the germline V gene, CDR1 is GTSNPN and CDR2 is SVGIG (reference sequence).

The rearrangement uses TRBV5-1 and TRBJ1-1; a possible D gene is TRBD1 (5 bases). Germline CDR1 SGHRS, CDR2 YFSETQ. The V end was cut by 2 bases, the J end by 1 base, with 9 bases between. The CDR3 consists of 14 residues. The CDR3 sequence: CASSFDSGNTEAFF. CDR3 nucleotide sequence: TGCGCCAGCAGCTTCGACAGTGGGAACACTGAAGCTTTCTTT.

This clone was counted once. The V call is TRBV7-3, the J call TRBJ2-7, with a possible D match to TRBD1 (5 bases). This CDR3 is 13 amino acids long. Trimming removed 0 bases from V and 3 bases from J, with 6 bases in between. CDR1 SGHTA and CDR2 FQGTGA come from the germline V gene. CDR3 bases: TGTGCCAGCAGCTTAACCAGGGACTACGAGCAGTACTTC. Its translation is CASSLTRDYEQYF.

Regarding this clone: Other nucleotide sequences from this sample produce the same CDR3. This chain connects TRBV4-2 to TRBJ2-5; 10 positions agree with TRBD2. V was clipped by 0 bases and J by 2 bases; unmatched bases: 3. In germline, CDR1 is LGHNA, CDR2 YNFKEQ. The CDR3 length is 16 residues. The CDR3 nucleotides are TGTGCCAGCAGCCAAGAGAGGACTAGCGGACAAGAGACCCAGTACTTC. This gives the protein CASSQERTSGQETQYF.

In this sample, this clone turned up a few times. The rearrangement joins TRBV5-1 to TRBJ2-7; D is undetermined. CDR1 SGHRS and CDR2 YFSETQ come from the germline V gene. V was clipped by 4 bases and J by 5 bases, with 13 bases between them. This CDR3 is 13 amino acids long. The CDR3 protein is CASSRQVHHEQYF. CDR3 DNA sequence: TGCGCCAGCAGCCGTCAGGTCCACCACGAGCAGTACTTC.

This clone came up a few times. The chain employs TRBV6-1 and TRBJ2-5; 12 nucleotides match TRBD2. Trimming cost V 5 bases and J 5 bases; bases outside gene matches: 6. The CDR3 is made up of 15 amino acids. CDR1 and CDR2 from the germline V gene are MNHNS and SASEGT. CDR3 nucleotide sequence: TGTGCCAGCAGTCCTACTAGCGGGGGGCCGGAGACCCAGTACTTC. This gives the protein CASSPTSGGPETQYF.

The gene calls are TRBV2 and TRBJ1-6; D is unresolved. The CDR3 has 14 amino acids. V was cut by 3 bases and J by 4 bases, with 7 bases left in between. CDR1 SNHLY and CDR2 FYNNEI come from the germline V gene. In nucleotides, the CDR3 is TGTGCCAGCAGTGACTGGCAATATAATTCACCCCTCCACTTT. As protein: CASSDWQYNSPLHF.

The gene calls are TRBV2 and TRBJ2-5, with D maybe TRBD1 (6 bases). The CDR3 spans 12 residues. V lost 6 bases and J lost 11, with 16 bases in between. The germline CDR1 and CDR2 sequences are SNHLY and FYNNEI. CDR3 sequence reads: CASSATGETQYF. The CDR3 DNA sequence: TGTGCCAGCAGCGCGACAGGAGAAACTCAGTACTTC. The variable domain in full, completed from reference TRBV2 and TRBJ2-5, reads EPEVTQTPSHQVTQMGQEVILRCVPISNHLYFYWYRQILGQKVEFLVSFYNNEISEKSEIFDDQFSVERPDGSNFTLKIRSTKLEDSAMYFCASSATGETQYFGPGTRLLVL.

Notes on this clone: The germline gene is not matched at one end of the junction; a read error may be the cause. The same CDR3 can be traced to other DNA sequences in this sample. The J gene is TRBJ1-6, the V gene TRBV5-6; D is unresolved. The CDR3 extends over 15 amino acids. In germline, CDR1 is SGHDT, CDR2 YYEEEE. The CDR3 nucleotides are TGCGCCAGCAGCACGCCTCCTACTCAAAATTCACCCCTCCACTTT. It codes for CASSTPPTQNSPLHF.

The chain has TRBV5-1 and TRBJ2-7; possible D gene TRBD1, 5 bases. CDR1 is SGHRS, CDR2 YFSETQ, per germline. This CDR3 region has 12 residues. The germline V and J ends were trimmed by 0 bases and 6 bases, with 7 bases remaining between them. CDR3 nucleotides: TGCGCCAGCAGCTTGGGGACATTCGAGCAGTACTTC. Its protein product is CASSLGTFEQYF.

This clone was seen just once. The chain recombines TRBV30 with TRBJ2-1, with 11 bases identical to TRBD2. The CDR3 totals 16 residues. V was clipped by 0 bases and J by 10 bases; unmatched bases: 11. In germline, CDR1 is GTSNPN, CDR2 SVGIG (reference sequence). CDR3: CAWSVQRTSGLGEQFF. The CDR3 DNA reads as TGTGCCTGGAGTGTACAAAGGACTAGCGGGCTTGGGGAGCAGTTCTTC.

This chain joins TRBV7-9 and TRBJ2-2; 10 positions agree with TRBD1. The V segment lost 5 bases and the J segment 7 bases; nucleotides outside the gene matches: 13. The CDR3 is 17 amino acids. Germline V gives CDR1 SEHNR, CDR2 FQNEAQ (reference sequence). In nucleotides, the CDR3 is TGTGCCAGCAGCCGAGGGACAGGGGCGTCACTGGGCGGGGAGCTGTTTTTT. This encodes CASSRGTGASLGGELFF.

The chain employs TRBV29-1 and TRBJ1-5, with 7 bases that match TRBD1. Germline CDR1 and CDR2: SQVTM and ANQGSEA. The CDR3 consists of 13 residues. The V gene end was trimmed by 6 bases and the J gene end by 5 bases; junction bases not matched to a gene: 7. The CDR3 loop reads CSVGQELDQPQHF. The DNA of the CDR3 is TGCAGCGTCGGACAGGAGCTGGATCAGCCCCAGCATTTT.

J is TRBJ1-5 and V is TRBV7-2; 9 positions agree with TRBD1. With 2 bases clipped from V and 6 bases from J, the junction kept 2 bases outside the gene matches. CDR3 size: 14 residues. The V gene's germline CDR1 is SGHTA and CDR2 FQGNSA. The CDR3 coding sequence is TGTGCCAGCAGCTTAACAGGGGGCGGTCAGCCCCAGCATTTT. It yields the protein CASSLTGGGQPQHF.

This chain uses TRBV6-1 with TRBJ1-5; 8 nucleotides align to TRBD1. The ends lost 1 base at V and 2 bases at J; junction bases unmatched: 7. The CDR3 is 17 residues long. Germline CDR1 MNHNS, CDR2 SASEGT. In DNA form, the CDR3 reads TGTGCCAGCAGTGAAGAGGGGGACAGGAGGGGCAATCAGCCCCAGCATTTT. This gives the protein CASSEEGDRRGNQPQHF.

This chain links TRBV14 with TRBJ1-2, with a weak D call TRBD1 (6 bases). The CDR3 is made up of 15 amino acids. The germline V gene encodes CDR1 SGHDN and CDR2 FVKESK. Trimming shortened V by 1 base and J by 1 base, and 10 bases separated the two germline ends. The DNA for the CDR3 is TGTGCCAGCAGCCAAGTGACAGGCGGTAACTATGGCTACACCTTC. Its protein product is CASSQVTGGNYGYTF.